These 30 T cell receptor beta chains were sequenced from one sample in a study of T cells of healthy individuals. TCRdb analysed the 5' RACE reads with MiXCR anew, one entry per CDR3 protein. The sample shows 45,000 to 60,000 distinct CDR3 sequences, about 15% of them seen only once. All receptors derive from a human donor in good health.

There are a few counts of this clonotype. V gene TRBV11-2 combines with J gene TRBJ2-1; D not certain. In germline, CDR1 is SGHAT, CDR2 FQNNGV. Deletions cut 5 bases from V and 10 bases from J, with 24 bases between. The length of the CDR3 is 16 residues. Here the CDR3 DNA reads TGTGCCAGCAGCCCCCGCCCGGATTCTAGTTTCAGCGAGCAGTTCTTC. Protein: CASSPRPDSSFSEQFF.

The CDR3 sequence is CASSPSVTLNSYEQYF. The CDR3 DNA sequence: TGTGCCAGCAGCCCGTCGGTGACTCTTAACTCCTACGAGCAGTACTTC. The chain is built from TRBV7-6 and TRBJ2-7; no reliable D call. Germline CDR1 reads SGHVS; CDR2 reads FNYEAQ. CDR3 length: 16 amino acids. V lost 5 bases and J lost 0, with 17 bases in between.

The chain combines TRBV18 with TRBJ2-3; unclear D gene. This CDR3 has 16 residues. The V gene lost 3 bases and the J gene lost 2 bases, with 15 bases spanning the gap. CDR1 and CDR2 from the germline V gene are KGHSH and LQKENI. The DNA of the CDR3 is TGTGCCAGCTCACCTATGGACGCGACGGTCACAGATACGCAGTATTTT. This sequence encodes CASSPMDATVTDTQYF. Full variable domain (missing parts from reference TRBV18 and TRBJ2-3): NAGVMQNPRHLVRRRGQEARLRCSPMKGHSHVYWYRQLPEEGLKFMVYLQKENIIDESGMPKERFSAEFPKEGPSILRIQQVVRGDSAAYFCASSPMDATVTDTQYFGPGTRLTVL.

By share of the sample, this clonotype is medium-sized. This chain uses TRBV7-2 with TRBJ2-1, with D perhaps matching TRBD2 (7 bases). The CDR3 is made up of 13 amino acids. V was trimmed by 5 bases and J by 8 bases, leaving 13 bases between them. The V gene's germline CDR1 is SGHTA and CDR2 FQGNSA. CDR3 nucleotides: TGTGCCAGCAGCCGTCCGGGGGGCCATGAGCAGTTCTTC. It is translated as CASSRPGGHEQFF.

V gene TRBV19 combines with J gene TRBJ2-1; 7 bases fit TRBD2. J lost 6 bases, V lost 2 bases, and 10 bases had no gene match. Germline V lookup: CDR1 LNHDA, CDR2 SQIVND (reference sequence). This CDR3 spans 16 amino acids. The CDR3 sequence is CASSIPGGRSGNEQFF. The CDR3 coding sequence is TGTGCCAGTAGTATACCCGGCGGGAGATCGGGCAATGAGCAGTTCTTC.

The chain joins TRBV6-5 to TRBJ1-4; TRBD1 might be the D (5 bases). This CDR3 is built from 15 residues. V was cut by 4 bases and J by 3 bases, with 12 bases left in between. Per germline, CDR1 MNHEY and CDR2 SVGAGI. The CDR3 nucleotides read TGTGCCAGCAGTTCCACTCCGGGACCTAATGAAAAACTGTTTTTT. Translation: CASSSTPGPNEKLFF.

This rearrangement joins TRBV10-3 to TRBJ1-1, with D maybe TRBD1 (5 bases). The V gene lost 2 bases and the J gene lost 1 base, with 8 bases spanning the gap. The germline V gene encodes CDR1 ENHRY and CDR2 SYGVKD. This CDR3 is 14 amino acids long. CDR3 nucleotide sequence: TGTGCCATCAGTGAGCTAGGACAGAACACTGAAGCTTTCTTT. Translating it yields CAISELGQNTEAFF.

The CDR3 coding sequence is TGTGCCGGGGGACGGCAGAACACTGAAGCTTTCTTT. Protein: CAGGRQNTEAFF. The chain is built from TRBV30 and TRBJ1-1, with D possibly TRBD1 on 5 matching bases. Germline-derived CDR1 and CDR2 are GTSNPN and SVGIG (reference sequence). The CDR3 consists of 12 residues. V was shortened by 8 bases and J by 1 base, with 11 bases between the two germline ends.

This clonotype was picked up many times. The V and J genes are TRBV7-2 and TRBJ2-7, with D maybe TRBD2 (7 bases). Trimming cost V 6 bases and J 2 bases, with 14 bases left between them. Germline lookup yields CDR1 SGHTA and CDR2 FQGNSA. There are 14 residues in the CDR3. This CDR3 is CASRGGAGTYEQYF. In DNA, the CDR3 is TGTGCCAGCAGAGGGGGGGCAGGGACCTACGAGCAGTACTTC.

This clonotype has a handful of counts. The V and J genes are TRBV12-3 or TRBV12-4 and TRBJ2-1; 8 bases are a match to TRBD1. CDR3 length: 14 residues. The trim removed 1 base at V and 9 bases at J, leaving 5 bases unmatched. CDR3 bases: TGTGCCAGCAGTTTAGGGCAGGGGGCGGCTGAGCAGTTCTTC. Its protein product is CASSLGQGAAEQFF.

This clonotype was found a few times. V gene TRBV9 combines with J gene TRBJ1-2, with a tentative D call TRBD1 (5 bases). The germline V gene encodes CDR1 SGDLS and CDR2 YYNGEE. Deletions cut 0 bases from V and 4 bases from J, with 10 bases between. This CDR3 is 14 amino acids long. The CDR3 DNA follows: TGTGCCAGCAGCGTAGCAACGGGGACCTATGGCTACACCTTC. Protein sequence: CASSVATGTYGYTF.

This clonotype appeared a few times. This rearrangement joins TRBV5-1 to TRBJ2-1; D is uncertain. V was shortened by 4 bases and J by 8 bases, with 19 bases between the two germline ends. Germline CDR1 and CDR2: SGHRS and YFSETQ. The CDR3 contains 15 residues. Here the CDR3 DNA reads TGCGCCAGCAGCCTGTCCCGGAAAGAAGTTGATGAGCAGTTCTTC. Protein product: CASSLSRKEVDEQFF.

This clonotype was counted between two and nine times. The chain has TRBV5-5 and TRBJ1-2; D gene uncertain. The V end was cut by 0 bases, the J end by 2 bases, with 11 bases between. Germline lookup yields CDR1 SGHKS and CDR2 YYEKEE (reference sequence). The CDR3 has 15 residues. The CDR3 loop reads CASSLVVGLNYGYTF. The CDR3 region has the DNA TGTGCCAGCAGCTTGGTTGTAGGCCTGAACTATGGCTACACCTTC. The full variable domain, completed using reference TRBV5-5 and TRBJ1-2, is DAGVTQSPTHLIKTRGQQVTLRCSPISGHKSVSWYQQVLGQGPQFIFQYYEKEERGRGNFPDRFSARQFPNYSSELNVNALLLGDSALYLCASSLVVGLNYGYTFGSGTRLTVV.

In the case of this clonotype: Possible read error: a much larger clone is one base away. The chain employs TRBV27 and TRBJ1-5; 10 bases align to TRBD1. CDR1 is MNHEY, CDR2 SMNVEV, per germline (reference sequence). CDR3 size: 15 residues. DNA for the CDR3: TGTGCCAGCAGTTTGGGGACAGGGGTTAATCAGCACCAGCATTTT. It encodes CASSLGTGVNQHQHF.

V usage is TRBV27 and J usage is TRBJ2-3; D is unclear. Trimming cost V 6 bases and J 1 base, with 14 bases left between them. Germline-derived CDR1 and CDR2 are MNHEY and SMNVEV (reference sequence). This CDR3 has 15 amino acids. This CDR3 is CASRTRGVGTDTQYF. For the CDR3, the DNA is TGTGCCAGCAGGACGAGAGGAGTGGGCACAGATACGCAGTATTTT.

This clonotype was counted many times. The chain has TRBV11-2 and TRBJ1-3, with 7 nucleotides matching TRBD1. The CDR3 length is 19 residues. The V and J ends lost 5 bases and 0 bases, in that order; junction bases with no gene match: 16. CDR1 SGHAT and CDR2 FQNNGV come from the germline V gene. The CDR3 region is CASSRNTGDGNNSGNTIYF. Written as DNA, the CDR3 is TGTGCCAGCAGCCGGAATACAGGGGACGGGAATAACTCTGGAAACACCATATATTTT. The full variable domain, completed using reference TRBV11-2 and TRBJ1-3, is EAGVAQSPRYKIIEKRQSVAFWCNPISGHATLYWYQQILGQGPKLLIQFQNNGVVDDSQLPKDRFSAERLKGVDSTLKIQPAKLEDSAVYLCASSRNTGDGNNSGNTIYFGEGSWLTVV.

This clonotype was observed a handful of times. The chain joins TRBV7-2 to TRBJ2-3; a weak D match, TRBD2 (5 bases). Germline V CDR1 and CDR2: SGHTA, FQGNSA. There are 15 residues in the CDR3. V was pared by 2 bases and J by 7 bases, with 16 bases between. CDR3 residues: CASSLSSGNIHTQYF. For the CDR3, the DNA is TGTGCCAGCAGCTTAAGTTCCGGGAATATACATACGCAGTATTTT.

The rearrangement links TRBV2 to TRBJ2-2; D might be TRBD1 or TRBD2, each matching 5 bases. This CDR3 has 14 amino acids. The V gene lost 9 bases and the J gene lost 7 bases, with 18 bases spanning the gap. Germline CDR1 reads SNHLY; CDR2 reads FYNNEI. The CDR3 region is CARTAGTRGGELFF. In DNA form, the CDR3 reads TGTGCCAGAACTGCCGGGACCCGAGGCGGGGAGCTGTTTTTT. Together with reference TRBV2 and TRBJ2-2, the CDR3 gives the full variable domain: EPEVTQTPSHQVTQMGQEVILRCVPISNHLYFYWYRQILGQKVEFLVSFYNNEISEKSEIFDDQFSVERPDGSNFTLKIRSTKLEDSAMYFCARTAGTRGGELFFGEGSRLTVL.

The table lists this clonotype with a few counts. J is TRBJ2-7 and V is TRBV5-1; TRBD1 agrees at 7 bases. The CDR3 is 15 residues long. Trimming took 4 bases from V and 5 from J; bases not matched to a gene: 12. Germline CDR1 is SGHRS and CDR2 is YFSETQ. For the CDR3, the DNA is TGCGCCAGCAGCCTGGGGCGGACAGGCTCAGACGAGCAGTACTTC. Protein product: CASSLGRTGSDEQYF.

This clonotype was seen ten or more times. The chain uses TRBV7-2 and TRBJ1-2; no reliable D call. V was trimmed by 5 bases and J by 1 base, leaving 8 bases between them. The CDR3 has 13 amino acids. Germline V CDR1 and CDR2: SGHTA, FQGNSA. CDR3 loop: CASSPDGNYGYTF. The CDR3 DNA sequence: TGTGCCAGCAGCCCCGACGGTAACTATGGCTACACCTTC. The variable domain in full, completed from reference TRBV7-2 and TRBJ1-2, reads GAGVSQSPSNKVTEKGKDVELRCDPISGHTALYWYRQSLGQGLEFLIYFQGNSAPDKSGLPSDRFSAERTGGSVSTLTIQRTQQEDSAVYLCASSPDGNYGYTFGSGTRLTVV.

This clonotype was observed a handful of times. The gene calls are TRBV11-2 and TRBJ2-2; 10 nucleotides line up with TRBD2. In germline, CDR1 is SGHAT, CDR2 FQNNGV. After removal of 4 bases from V and 2 bases from J, the junction contained 4 bases not matched to a gene. This CDR3 is 16 amino acids long. The CDR3 sequence is CASSSRTSGNTGELFF. The DNA of the CDR3 is TGTGCCAGCAGCTCGCGGACTAGCGGAAACACCGGGGAGCTGTTTTTT.

This clonotype was seen a few times. The genes are TRBV7-2 and TRBJ2-5; D perhaps matches TRBD2 (6 bases). This CDR3 is built from 13 residues. V was clipped by 2 bases and J by 5 bases, with 9 bases between them. From germline, CDR1 is SGHTA and CDR2 FQGNSA. The CDR3 here is CASSLKGRETQYF. CDR3 DNA: TGTGCCAGCAGCTTAAAAGGGAGGGAGACCCAGTACTTC.

This clonotype was observed a few times. The chain joins TRBV3-1 to TRBJ2-7; TRBD1 might be the D (6 bases). CDR1 is LGHDT and CDR2 is YNNKEL in the germline V gene (reference sequence). This CDR3 comprises 14 residues. V was trimmed by 3 bases and J by 0 bases, leaving 9 bases between them. This CDR3 reads CASSQGTTSYEQYF. The DNA of the CDR3 is TGTGCCAGCAGCCAGGGGACAACCTCCTACGAGCAGTACTTC.

This clonotype was observed at least ten times. The rearrangement joins TRBV4-3 to TRBJ2-3; D unclear. Germline V gene lookup returns CDR1 LGHNA and CDR2 YSLEER. V was shortened by 2 bases and J by 0 bases, with 12 bases between the two germline ends. This CDR3 has 16 residues. The CDR3 protein is CASSQRASASTDTQYF. The CDR3 DNA follows: TGCGCCAGCAGCCAACGGGCGTCGGCTAGCACAGATACGCAGTATTTT.

The chain is built from TRBV7-2 and TRBJ2-7; possibly TRBD2 for D (5 bases). CDR1 and CDR2 (germline): SGHTA, FQGNSA. This CDR3 region has 15 residues. The V gene lost 5 bases and the J gene lost 1 base, with 15 bases spanning the gap. The CDR3 coding sequence is TGTGCCAGCAGCACAACAACGGGGTCTTCCTACGAGCAGTACTTC. Encoded protein: CASSTTTGSSYEQYF.

Ten or more counts support this clonotype. The chain uses TRBV18 and TRBJ1-1; D is possibly TRBD1 (6 bases). V lost 3 bases, J lost 3 bases, and 17 bases lay in between. Germline V gives CDR1 KGHSH, CDR2 LQKENI. The CDR3 totals 16 residues. The CDR3: CASSPRPGAGHTEAFF. The CDR3 coding sequence is TGTGCCAGCTCACCTCGCCCAGGGGCAGGGCACACTGAAGCTTTCTTT. Based on the CDR3 plus reference TRBV18 and TRBJ1-1, the full variable domain is NAGVMQNPRHLVRRRGQEARLRCSPMKGHSHVYWYRQLPEEGLKFMVYLQKENIIDESGMPKERFSAEFPKEGPSILRIQQVVRGDSAAYFCASSPRPGAGHTEAFFGQGTRLTVV.

The table lists this clonotype with many counts. The chain uses TRBV6-4 and TRBJ1-3; D gene ambiguous. The CDR3 loop spans 17 amino acids. Trimming took 5 bases from V and 1 from J, leaving 18 bases between them. The germline CDR1 and CDR2 sequences are MRHNA and SNTAGT. The DNA of the CDR3 is TGTGCCAGCAGTCCCCGTATAGGGTGGTTTTCTGGAAACACCATATATTTT. Protein product: CASSPRIGWFSGNTIYF.

This clonotype was observed many times. The chain employs TRBV20-1 and TRBJ1-3, with D possibly matching TRBD1 (5 bases). The CDR3 is 14 amino acids. V shed 5 bases and J shed 0 bases, with 11 bases lying between them. The germline V gene encodes CDR1 DFQATT and CDR2 SNEGSKA (reference sequence). The CDR3 is CSASPGPSGNTIYF. Here the CDR3 DNA reads TGCAGTGCTTCGCCGGGGCCCTCTGGAAACACCATATATTTT.

This clonotype came up a few times. This chain connects TRBV7-6 to TRBJ2-1; D is unresolved. CDR1 is SGHVS and CDR2 is FNYEAQ in the germline V gene. Trimming took 0 bases from V and 4 from J, leaving 7 bases between them. This CDR3 contains 14 residues. DNA of the CDR3: TGTGCCAGCAGCTTAGCCGTGGCTTACAATGAGCAGTTCTTC. Protein product: CASSLAVAYNEQFF.

This clonotype was detected ten times or more. The V and J genes are TRBV9 and TRBJ2-5; 7 nucleotides align to TRBD2. The CDR3 covers 15 residues. Germline values: CDR1 SGDLS, CDR2 YYNGEE. The V and J ends lost 3 bases and 2 bases, in that order; junction bases with no gene match: 7. The CDR3 nucleotides read TGTGCCAGCAGCGGGCGGGGGTCTTTTCAAGAGACCCAGTACTTC. Amino acid sequence: CASSGRGSFQETQYF.